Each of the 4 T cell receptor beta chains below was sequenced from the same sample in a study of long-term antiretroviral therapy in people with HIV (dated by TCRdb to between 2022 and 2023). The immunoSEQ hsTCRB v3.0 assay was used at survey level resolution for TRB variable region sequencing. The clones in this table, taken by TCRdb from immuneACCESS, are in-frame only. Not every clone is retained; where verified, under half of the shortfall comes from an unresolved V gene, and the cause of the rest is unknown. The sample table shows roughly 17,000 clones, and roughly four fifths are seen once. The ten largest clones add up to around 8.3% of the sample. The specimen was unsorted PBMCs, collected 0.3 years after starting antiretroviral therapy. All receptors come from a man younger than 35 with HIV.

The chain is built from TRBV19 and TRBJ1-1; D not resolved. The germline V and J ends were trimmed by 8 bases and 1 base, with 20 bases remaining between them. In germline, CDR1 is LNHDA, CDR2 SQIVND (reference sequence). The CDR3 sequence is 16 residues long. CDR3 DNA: TGTGCCAGTTGCAGTGAAGGGTACCCGAGGAACACTGAAGCTTTCTTT. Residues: CASCSEGYPRNTEAFF.

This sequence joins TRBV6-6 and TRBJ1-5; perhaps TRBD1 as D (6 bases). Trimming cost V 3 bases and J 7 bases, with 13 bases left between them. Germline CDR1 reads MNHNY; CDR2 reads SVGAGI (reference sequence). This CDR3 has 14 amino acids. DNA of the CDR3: TGTGCCAGCAGTTATCAGGGGTTCGACCAGCCCCAGCATTTT. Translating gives CASSYQGFDQPQHF.

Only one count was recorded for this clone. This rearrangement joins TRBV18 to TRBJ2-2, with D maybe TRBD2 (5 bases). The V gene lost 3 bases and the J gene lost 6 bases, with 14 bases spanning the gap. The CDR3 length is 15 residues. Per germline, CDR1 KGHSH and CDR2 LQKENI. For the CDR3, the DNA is TGTGCCAGCTCACCCCGCCTAGCTACCGCCGGGGAGCTGTTTTTT. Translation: CASSPRLATAGELFF.

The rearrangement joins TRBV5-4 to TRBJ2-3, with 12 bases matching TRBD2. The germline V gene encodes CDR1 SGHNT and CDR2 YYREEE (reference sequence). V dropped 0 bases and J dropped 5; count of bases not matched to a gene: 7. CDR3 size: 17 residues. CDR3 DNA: TGTGCCAGCAGCTTGGGACTAGCGGGGGCCCCGGTAGATACGCAGTATTTT. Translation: CASSLGLAGAPVDTQYF. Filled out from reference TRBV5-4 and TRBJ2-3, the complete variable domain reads ETGVTQSPTHLIKTRGQQVTLRCSSQSGHNTVSWYQQALGQGPQFIFQYYREEENGRGNFPPRFSGLQFPNYSSELNVNALELDDSALYLCASSLGLAGAPVDTQYFGPGTRLTVL.